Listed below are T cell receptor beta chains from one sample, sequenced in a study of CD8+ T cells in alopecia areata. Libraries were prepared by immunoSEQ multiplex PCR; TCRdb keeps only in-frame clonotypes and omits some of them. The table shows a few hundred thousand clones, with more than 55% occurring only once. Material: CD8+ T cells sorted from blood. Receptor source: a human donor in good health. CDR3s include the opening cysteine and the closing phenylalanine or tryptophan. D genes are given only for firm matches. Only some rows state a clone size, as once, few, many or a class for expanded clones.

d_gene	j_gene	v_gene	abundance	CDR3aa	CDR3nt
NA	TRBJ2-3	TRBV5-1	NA	CASSGMDTQYF	TGCGCCAGCAGCGGAATGGATACGCAGTATTTT
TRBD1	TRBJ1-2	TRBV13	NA	CASSSGTGSHGYTF	TGTGCCAGCAGCTCCGGGACAGGGTCTCATGGCTACACCTTC
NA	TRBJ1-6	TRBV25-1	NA	CASSGGVGSPLHF	TGTGCCAGCAGTGGAGGGGTTGGCTCACCCCTCCACTTT
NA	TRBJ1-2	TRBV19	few	CASSTGMGGYTF	TGTGCCAGTAGTACCGGCATGGGAGGCTACACCTTC
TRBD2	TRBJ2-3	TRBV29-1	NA	CSGLLAGSTDTQYF	TGCAGCGGCCTACTAGCGGGCAGCACAGATACGCAGTATTTT
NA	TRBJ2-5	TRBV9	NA	CASSLTDGLKETQYF	TGTGCCAGCAGCCTTACGGACGGTCTGAAGGAGACCCAGTACTTC
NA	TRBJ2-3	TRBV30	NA	CAWTRVSSTDTQYF	TGTGCCTGGACTCGGGTGTCTAGCACAGATACGCAGTATTTT
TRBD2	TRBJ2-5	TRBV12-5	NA	CASGLRLAGGETQYF	TGTGCTAGTGGTTTGCGACTAGCGGGGGGGGAGACCCAGTACTTC
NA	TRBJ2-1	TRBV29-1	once	CSAEWFRNEQFF	TGCAGCGCCGAGTGGTTCCGGAATGAGCAGTTCTTC
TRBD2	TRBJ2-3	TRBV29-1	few	CSVEDSWGLAGAPDTQYF	TGCAGCGTTGAAGATTCCTGGGGACTAGCGGGGGCCCCAGATACGCAGTATTTT
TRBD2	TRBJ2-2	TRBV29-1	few	CSVEAGANTGELFF	TGCAGCGTTGAGGCGGGGGCGAACACCGGGGAGCTGTTTTTT
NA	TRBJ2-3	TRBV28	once	CASAGGGAADTQYF	TGTGCCAGCGCTGGGGGGGGCGCTGCAGATACGCAGTATTTT
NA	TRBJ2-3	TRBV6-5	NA	CASSYWRGTDTQYF	TGTGCCAGCAGTTACTGGAGGGGGACAGATACGCAGTATTTT
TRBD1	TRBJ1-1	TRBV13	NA	CASSSQGGLTNTEAFF	TGTGCCAGCAGCTCACAAGGGGGCCTGACGAACACTGAAGCTTTCTTT
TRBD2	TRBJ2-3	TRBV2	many	CASSEGRVAGGITDTQYF	TGTGCCAGCAGTGAAGGTCGGGTAGCGGGGGGGATCACAGATACGCAGTATTTT
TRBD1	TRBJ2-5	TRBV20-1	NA	CSVGRGETQYF	TGCAGTGTCGGCAGGGGGGAGACCCAGTACTTC
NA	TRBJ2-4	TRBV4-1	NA	CASSPRENSAKNIQYF	TGCGCCAGCAGCCCCCGGGAGAACTCAGCCAAAAACATTCAGTACTTC
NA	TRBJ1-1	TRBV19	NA	CASSFGMNTEAFF	TGTGCCAGTAGTTTTGGGATGAACACTGAAGCTTTCTTT
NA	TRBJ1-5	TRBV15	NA	CATSPNLHQPQHF	TGTGCCACCAGTCCGAACCTGCATCAGCCCCAGCATTTT
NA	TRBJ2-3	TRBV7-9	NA	CASRAGTNTDTQYF	TGTGCCAGCAGGGCCGGGACCAACACAGATACGCAGTATTTT
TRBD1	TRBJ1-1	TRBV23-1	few	CASSRALTGGTEAFF	TGCGCCAGCAGTCGAGCATTGACAGGGGGCACTGAAGCTTTCTTT
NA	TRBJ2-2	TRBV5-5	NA	CASSSAPNTGELFF	TGTGCCAGCAGCTCCGCACCGAACACCGGGGAGCTGTTTTTT
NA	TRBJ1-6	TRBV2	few	CASSGGGTAYNSPLHF	TGTGCCAGCAGTGGGGGCGGGACGGCCTATAATTCACCCCTCCACTTT
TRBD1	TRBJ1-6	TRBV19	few	CASSIVDRGNSPLHF	TGTGCCAGTAGTATAGTGGACAGGGGAAATTCACCCCTCCACTTT
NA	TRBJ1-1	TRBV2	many	CASSPGTPNTEAFF	TGTGCCAGCAGTCCCGGGACACCGAACACTGAAGCTTTCTTT
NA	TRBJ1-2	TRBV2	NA	CASQGGDGYTF	TGTGCCAGCCAAGGGGGGGATGGCTACACCTTC
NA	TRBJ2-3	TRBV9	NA	CASSARTDTQYF	TGTGCCAGCAGCGCCCGCACAGATACGCAGTATTTT
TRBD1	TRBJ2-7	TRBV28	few	CASSHTTYRGWYEQYF	TGTGCCAGCAGCCATACTACCTACAGGGGTTGGTACGAGCAGTACTTC
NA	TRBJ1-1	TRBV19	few	CASSIDERPRGPEAFF	TGTGCCAGTAGTATAGATGAGCGACCCCGCGGGCCCGAAGCTTTCTTT
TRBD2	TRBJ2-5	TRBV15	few	CATSRGSGLAGKETQYF	TGTGCCACCAGCAGAGGATCCGGCCTAGCGGGGAAAGAGACCCAGTACTTC
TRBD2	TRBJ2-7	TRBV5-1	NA	CASSLGNSGYEQYF	TGCGCCAGCAGCTTGGGAAATAGCGGGTACGAGCAGTACTTC
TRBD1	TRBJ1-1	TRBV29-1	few	CSVGDREKNTEAFF	TGCAGCGTGGGGGACAGGGAGAAAAACACTGAAGCTTTCTTT
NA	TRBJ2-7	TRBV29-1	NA	CSVEGRATRGEQYF	TGCAGCGTTGAAGGAAGGGCTACCCGCGGCGAGCAGTACTTC
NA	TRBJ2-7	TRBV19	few	CASSIADSYEQYF	TGTGCCAGTAGTATAGCTGACTCCTACGAGCAGTACTTC
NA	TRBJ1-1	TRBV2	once	CASKGVMNTEAFF	TGTGCCAGCAAGGGGGTTATGAACACTGAAGCTTTCTTT
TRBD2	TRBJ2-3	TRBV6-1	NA	CASSDRSRGGLDTQYF	TGTGCCAGCAGTGACCGGTCGCGGGGGGGCTTGGATACGCAGTATTTT
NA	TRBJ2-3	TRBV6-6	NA	CASSYSWQPHTDTQYF	TGTGCCAGCAGTTACTCTTGGCAGCCTCACACAGATACGCAGTATTTT
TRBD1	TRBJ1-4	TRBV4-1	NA	CASSQPPDRVGEKLFF	TGCGCCAGCAGCCAACCCCCGGACAGGGTGGGGGAAAAACTGTTTTTT
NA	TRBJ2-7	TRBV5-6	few	CASSGDRSSYEQYF	TGTGCCAGCAGCGGGGACCGGAGCTCCTACGAGCAGTACTTC